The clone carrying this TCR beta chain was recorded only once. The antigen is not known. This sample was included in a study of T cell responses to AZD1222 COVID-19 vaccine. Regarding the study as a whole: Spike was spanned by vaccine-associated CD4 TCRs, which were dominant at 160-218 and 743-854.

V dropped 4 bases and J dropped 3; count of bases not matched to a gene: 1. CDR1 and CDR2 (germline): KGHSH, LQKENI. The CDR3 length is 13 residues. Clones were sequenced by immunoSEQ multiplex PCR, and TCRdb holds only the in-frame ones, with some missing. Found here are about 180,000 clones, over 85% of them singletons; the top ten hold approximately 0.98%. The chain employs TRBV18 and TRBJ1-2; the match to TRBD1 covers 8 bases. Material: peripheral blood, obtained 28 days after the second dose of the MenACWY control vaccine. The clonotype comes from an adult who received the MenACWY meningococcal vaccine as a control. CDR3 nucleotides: TGTGCCAGCTCACTACAGGGGGACTATGGCTACACCTTC. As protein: CASSLQGDYGYTF. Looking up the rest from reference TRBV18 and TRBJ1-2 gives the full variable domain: NAGVMQNPRHLVRRRGQEARLRCSPMKGHSHVYWYRQLPEEGLKFMVYLQKENIIDESGMPKERFSAEFPKEGPSILRIQQVVRGDSAAYFCASSLQGDYGYTFGSGTRLTVV.